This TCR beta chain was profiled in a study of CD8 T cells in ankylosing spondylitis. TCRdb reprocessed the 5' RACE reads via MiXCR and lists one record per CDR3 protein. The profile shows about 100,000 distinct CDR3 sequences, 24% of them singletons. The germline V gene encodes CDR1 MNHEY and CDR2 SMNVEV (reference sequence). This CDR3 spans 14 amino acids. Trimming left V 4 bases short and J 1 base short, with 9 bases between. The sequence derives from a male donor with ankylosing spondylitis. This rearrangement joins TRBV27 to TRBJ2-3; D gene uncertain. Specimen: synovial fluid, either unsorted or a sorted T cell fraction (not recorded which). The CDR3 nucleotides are TGTGCCAGCAGTTCCTTCGGACGCACAGATACGCAGTATTTT. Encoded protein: CASSSFGRTDTQYF.